The clone carrying this T cell receptor (beta chain) was observed a handful of times. The CDR3 contains 13 residues. V dropped 10 bases and J dropped 2 bases, with 14 bases sitting between them. Germline CDR1 reads ENHRY; CDR2 reads SYGVKD. TCRdb analysed the RT-PCR reads with MiXCR anew, one entry per CDR3 protein. The data show some 880,000 distinct CDR3 sequences, roughly 18% seen once. This record comes from a study of patients and donors after allogeneic stem cell transplantation. The chain joins TRBV10-3 to TRBJ1-1, with TRBD1 as a possible D gene (6 bases). The sequence was collected from a human donor who was either an allogeneic HSCT recipient or a stem cell or donor lymphocyte infusion donor (not recorded which). It is not recorded whose cells these are; they may come from a transplant donor. The sample was blood, either unsorted or a sorted T cell fraction (not recorded which). The CDR3 protein is CATSTGLNTEAFF. The CDR3 nucleotides are TGTGCCACCTCCACAGGGTTAAACACTGAAGCTTTCTTT.